This T cell receptor (beta chain) was profiled in a study of cytomegalovirus exposure and HLA in healthy donors. PCR used 60 Vbeta primers and 13 Jbeta primers. Repertoires were generated with immunoSEQ multiplex PCR, while TCRdb's copy carries only in-frame clones and drops some. The sample records more than 100,000 clones, 63% being singletons. CDR1 is GTSNPN, CDR2 SVGIG, per germline (reference sequence). This CDR3 has 15 residues. Trimming took 0 bases from V and 7 from J; bases not matched to a gene: 8. Source material: PBMCs. The rearrangement uses TRBV30 and TRBJ2-1; 8 bases map to TRBD2. The TCR sequence derives from a man aged 40-49 years in good health and CMV-seropositive. As DNA, the CDR3 is TGTGCCTGGAGTGTTAGCTTAGCGGGACGGAATGAGCAGTTCTTC. As protein: CAWSVSLAGRNEQFF.